The sequence of this T cell receptor (beta chain) was determined in a study of blood T cells in healthy people across ages. General observations from the study: Expanded clonotype shifts may have been confounded, as the donors had an unknown CMV status. Age showed a roughly linear inverse relationship with TCR beta diversity per million T cells. The study regarded diversity estimates from one million T cells as underestimates. Both higher diversity and more naive CD4+ cells marked long-lived donors when set against aged donors.

In its sample, this clonotype was seen a few times. What it recognizes is unknown. A sample-barcoded 5' primer and a J-beta primer mix were used in a second PCR of about 7 to 12 cycles. TCRdb independently ran MiXCR on the 5' RACE reads; one entry per CDR3 protein. The sample shows about a million distinct CDR3 sequences, about 53% of them seen only once. The clonotype was recovered from a woman aged 55-69 years in good health. The specimen was blood.

Written as DNA, the CDR3 is TGTGCCAGCAGTACGGGACAGCTAAATAGCAATCAGCCCCAGCATTTT. Translation: CASSTGQLNSNQPQHF. The chain uses TRBV6-2 or TRBV6-3 and TRBJ1-5, with 7 bases that match TRBD1. With 5 bases clipped from V and 0 bases from J, the junction kept 7 bases outside the gene matches. This CDR3 comprises 16 residues. The germline gives CDR1 MNHEY, CDR2 SVGEGT.